The T cell receptor beta chain described here comes from a study of CD8+ T cells in alopecia areata. Across the whole study: The study gave treated patients oral tofacitinib at 5 to 10 mg twice daily.

The CDR3 loop spans 16 amino acids. Trimming stripped 0 bases from V and 9 bases from J, with 15 bases between. CDR1 is MNHEY and CDR2 is SMNVEV in the germline V gene (reference sequence). Treatment described: oral pan-JAK inhibitor, 5-10 mg twice daily. cDNA serving as the sequencing template came from extracted, reverse transcribed RNA. Some clones are missing from TCRdb's copy, which holds only in-frame ones; the method was immunoSEQ multiplex PCR. Of around 200,000 clones in the sample, under 60% were seen once. This TCR derives from a human donor with alopecia areata. This chain uses TRBV27 with TRBJ1-6; possible D gene TRBD1, 6 bases. Sequencing used CD8+ T cells sorted from blood, obtained at week 24, from a patient treated with tofacitinib. CDR3: CASSLSVGGLGSPLHF. CDR3 sequence (DNA): TGTGCCAGCAGTTTATCGGTCGGGGGGCTAGGTTCACCCCTCCACTTT.